A selection of T cell receptor beta chains follows, all from one sample in a study of blood T cell repertoires in COVID-19. The method was immunoSEQ multiplex PCR; TCRdb's version includes in-frame clones alone and lacks a portion of them. The sample lists some 160,000 clones, around 83% occurring once. Sequences were obtained from peripheral blood. These receptors were taken from a human donor in a cohort sampled during active COVID-19. CDR3s include the opening cysteine and the closing phenylalanine or tryptophan. The D gene is left open where the match is weak. Clone sizes are given selectively: once, few, many, or a class where the clone is expanded.

TRBV28	TRBD2	TRBJ2-7	NA	CASGWASGSYEQYF	TGTGCCAGCGGCTGGGCTAGCGGGTCCTACGAGCAGTACTTC
TRBV27	TRBD2	TRBJ2-7	NA	CASTHAGRESYEQYF	TGTGCCAGCACCCACGCCGGGAGGGAATCCTACGAGCAGTACTTC
TRBV7-2	TRBD1	TRBJ2-7	NA	CASSLTEAGGLNEQYF	TGTGCCAGCAGCTTGACTGAGGCAGGGGGCTTGAACGAGCAGTACTTC
TRBV19	TRBD1	TRBJ1-6	NA	CASSFPGQVNSPLHF	TGTGCCAGTAGTTTCCCGGGACAGGTTAATTCACCCCTCCACTTT
TRBV5-5	NA	TRBJ2-3	NA	CASGRKFAADTQYF	TGTGCCAGCGGGAGGAAATTTGCCGCAGATACGCAGTATTTT
TRBV27	NA	TRBJ1-1	few	CASSQQANTEAFF	TGTGCCAGCAGCCAACAGGCTAACACTGAAGCTTTCTTT
TRBV5-3	TRBD1	TRBJ1-2	NA	CARSRDRRYGYTF	TGTGCCAGAAGCCGGGACAGGCGATATGGCTACACCTTC
TRBV6-2/TRBV6-3	NA	TRBJ2-7	NA	CASSRPGLNYEQYF	TGTGCCAGCAGTAGACCAGGACTGAACTACGAGCAGTACTTC
TRBV7-2	NA	TRBJ1-1	NA	CASRLQGNTEAFF	TGTGCCAGCAGACTACAGGGGAACACTGAAGCTTTCTTT
TRBV28	TRBD2	TRBJ2-7	NA	CASTGGYEQYF	TGTGCCAGCACGGGGGGCTACGAGCAGTACTTC
TRBV7-3	TRBD1	TRBJ2-7	NA	CASSPTGGLYEQYF	TGTGCCAGCAGCCCGACAGGGGGCCTCTACGAGCAGTACTTC
TRBV7-2	TRBD1	TRBJ1-4	NA	CASSSYRGKREKLFF	TGTGCCAGCAGCTCCTACAGGGGGAAACGTGAAAAACTGTTTTTT
TRBV6-5	NA	TRBJ2-1	NA	CASSPEGTLRNEQFF	TGTGCCAGCAGCCCCGAGGGCACTCTGCGCAATGAGCAGTTCTTC
TRBV7-9	TRBD1	TRBJ1-2	NA	CASSPGTGGSYGYTF	TGTGCCAGCAGCCCAGGGACAGGGGGCTCCTATGGCTACACCTTC
TRBV30	TRBD1	TRBJ2-7	NA	CAWSGQGAGEQYF	TGTGCCTGGAGTGGCCAGGGGGCGGGAGAGCAGTACTTC
TRBV6-4	NA	TRBJ1-6	NA	CASSDSGANSPLHF	TGTGCCAGCAGTGACTCAGGGGCGAATTCACCCCTCCACTTT